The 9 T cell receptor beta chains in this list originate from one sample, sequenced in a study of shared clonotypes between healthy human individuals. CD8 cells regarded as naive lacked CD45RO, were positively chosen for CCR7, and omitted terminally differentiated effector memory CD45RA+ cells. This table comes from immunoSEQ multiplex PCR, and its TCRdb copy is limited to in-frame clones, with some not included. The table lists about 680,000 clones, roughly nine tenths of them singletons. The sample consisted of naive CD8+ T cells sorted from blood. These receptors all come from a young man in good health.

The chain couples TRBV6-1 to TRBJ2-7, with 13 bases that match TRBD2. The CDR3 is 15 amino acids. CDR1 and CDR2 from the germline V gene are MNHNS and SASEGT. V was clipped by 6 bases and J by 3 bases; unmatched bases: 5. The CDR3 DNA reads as TGTGCCAGCAGCCTCGGGACTAGCGGGATCTACGAGCAGTACTTC. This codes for CASSLGTSGIYEQYF.

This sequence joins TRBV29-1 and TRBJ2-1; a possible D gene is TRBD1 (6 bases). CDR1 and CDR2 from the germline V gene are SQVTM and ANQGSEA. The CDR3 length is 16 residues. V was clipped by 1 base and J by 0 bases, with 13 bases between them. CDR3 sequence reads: CSVEALGDNSYNEQFF. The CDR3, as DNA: TGCAGCGTTGAAGCACTCGGGGACAACTCCTACAATGAGCAGTTCTTC.

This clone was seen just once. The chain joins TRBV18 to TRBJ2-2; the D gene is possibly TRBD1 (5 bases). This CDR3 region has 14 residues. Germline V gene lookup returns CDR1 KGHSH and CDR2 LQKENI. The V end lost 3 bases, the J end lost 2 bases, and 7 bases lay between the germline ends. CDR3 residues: CASSPDTNTGELFF. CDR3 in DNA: TGTGCCAGCTCACCGGACACCAACACCGGGGAGCTGTTTTTT.

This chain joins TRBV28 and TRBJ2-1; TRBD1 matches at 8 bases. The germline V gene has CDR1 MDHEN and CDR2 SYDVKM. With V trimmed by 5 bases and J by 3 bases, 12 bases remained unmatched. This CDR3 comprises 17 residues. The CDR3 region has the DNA TGTGCCAGCAGTCGAGCACACGCGGGGACAGGCTACAATGAGCAGTTCTTC. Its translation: CASSRAHAGTGYNEQFF.

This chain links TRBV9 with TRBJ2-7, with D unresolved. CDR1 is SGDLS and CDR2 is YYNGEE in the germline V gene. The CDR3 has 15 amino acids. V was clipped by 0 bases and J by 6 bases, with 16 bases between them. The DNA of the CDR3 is TGTGCCAGCAGCGTAGCTCTGGAAGGGTGGGGCGAGCAGTACTTC. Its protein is CASSVALEGWGEQYF.

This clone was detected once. CDR3 DNA: TGTGCCAGCAGTTACCAGGGTGGAATATCCTACGAGCAGTACTTC. It specifies CASSYQGGISYEQYF. The rearrangement joins TRBV6-6 to TRBJ2-7; possible D gene TRBD1, 5 bases. Trimming cost V 2 bases and J 1 base, with 12 bases left between them. Germline assignment: CDR1 MNHNY and CDR2 SVGAGI (reference sequence). This CDR3 contains 15 residues.

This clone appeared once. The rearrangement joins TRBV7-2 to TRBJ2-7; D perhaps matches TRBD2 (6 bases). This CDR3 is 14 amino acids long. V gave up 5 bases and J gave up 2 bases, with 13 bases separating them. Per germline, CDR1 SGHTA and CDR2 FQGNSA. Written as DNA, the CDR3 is TGTGCCAGCAGCCCGGGACTCTCAACCTACGAGCAGTACTTC. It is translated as CASSPGLSTYEQYF.

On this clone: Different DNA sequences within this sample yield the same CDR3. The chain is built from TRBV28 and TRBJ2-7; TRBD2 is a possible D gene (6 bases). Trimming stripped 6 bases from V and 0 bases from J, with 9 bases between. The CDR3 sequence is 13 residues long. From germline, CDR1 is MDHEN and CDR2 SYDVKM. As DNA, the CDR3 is TGTGCCAGCAGGTCGGGGGTCTCCTACGAGCAGTACTTC. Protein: CASRSGVSYEQYF.

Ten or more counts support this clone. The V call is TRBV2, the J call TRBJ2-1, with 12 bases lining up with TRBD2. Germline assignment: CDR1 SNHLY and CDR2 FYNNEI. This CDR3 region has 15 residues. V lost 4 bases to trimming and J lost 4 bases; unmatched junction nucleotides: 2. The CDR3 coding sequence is TGTGCCAGCAGTGCCGGACTAGCGGGATACAATGAGCAGTTCTTC. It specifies CASSAGLAGYNEQFF.